These 32 T cell receptor beta chains were all obtained from the same sample, sequenced in a study of monozygotic twins with inflammatory bowel disease. No DNA is given; TCRdb re-called the 5' RACE reads and lists each CDR3 protein once. In total, the table holds about 210,000 distinct CDR3 sequences. Input material: blood. These receptor sequences come from a human donor with ulcerative colitis or Crohn's disease, or a healthy co-twin of an affected twin (not recorded which).

This sequence joins TRBV3-1 and TRBJ1-4; the D call of TRBD1 rests on TCRdb alone, since no DNA is present to check it. Germline V gives CDR1 LGHDT, CDR2 YNNKEL (reference sequence). The CDR3 covers 18 residues. The CDR3: CASSHGTGGPATNEKLFF. Using reference TRBV3-1 and TRBJ1-4 for the parts outside the CDR3, the full variable domain is DTAVSQTPKYLVTQMGNDKSIKCEQNLGHDTMYWYKQDSKKFLKIMFSYNNKELIINETVPNRFSPKSPDKAHLNLHINSLELGDSAVYFCASSHGTGGPATNEKLFFGSGTQLSVL.

This chain uses TRBV14 with TRBJ1-1. Germline V lookup: CDR1 SGHDN, CDR2 FVKESK. This CDR3 spans 19 amino acids. CDR3 sequence reads: CASSQDIVGGQRLNTEAFF.

The J gene is TRBJ1-2, the V gene TRBV7-6; lacking DNA, the TRBD1 call made by TCRdb goes unchecked. Germline values: CDR1 SGHVS, CDR2 FNYEAQ. The length of the CDR3 is 19 residues. This CDR3 reads CASSILSGTGDSWRYGYTF.

The chain employs TRBV20-1 and TRBJ2-5; the D call of TRBD2 rests on TCRdb alone, since no DNA is present to check it. The CDR3 is 15 amino acids. From germline, CDR1 is DFQATT and CDR2 SNEGSKA (reference sequence). The CDR3: CSARDGTSVGETQYF.

CDR3 loop: CATGLAGGIDGELFF. The chain uses TRBV6-1 and TRBJ2-2; TCRdb outputs TRBD2, but without DNA this stays unchecked. Per the germline V gene, CDR1 is MNHNS and CDR2 is SASEGT. The CDR3 spans 15 residues.

This chain connects TRBV4-2 to TRBJ1-1; the D gene TCRdb calls, TRBD1, cannot be checked with no DNA. CDR1 LGHNA and CDR2 YNFKEQ come from the germline V gene. The CDR3 consists of 13 residues. This chain's CDR3 is CASSQLQDRATFF.

The chain links TRBV10-3 to TRBJ2-3; the TCRdb D gene call, TRBD1, has no DNA to confirm it. CDR1 is ENHRY, CDR2 SYGVKD, per germline. This CDR3 has 11 amino acids. CDR3 residues: CAINGGQTTYF.

The chain joins TRBV6-1 to TRBJ1-3; the TCRdb D gene call, TRBD1, has no DNA to confirm it. CDR3 length: 14 residues. The V gene's germline CDR1 is MNHNS and CDR2 SASEGT. The CDR3 protein is CASRKQGTGNTIYF.

The chain recombines TRBV10-3 with TRBJ1-1. Germline lookup yields CDR1 ENHRY and CDR2 SYGVKD. The CDR3 runs 15 residues. This chain's CDR3 is CAISDSHYTNTEAFF.

The V call is TRBV7-9, the J call TRBJ1-3; the D call of TRBD1 rests on TCRdb alone, since no DNA is present to check it. The CDR3 contains 12 residues. Per germline, CDR1 SEHNR and CDR2 FQNEAQ (reference sequence). CDR3 amino acids: CASSRDGNTIYF.

The chain couples TRBV20-1 to TRBJ1-2. The CDR3 loop spans 13 amino acids. Per germline, CDR1 DFQATT and CDR2 SNEGSKA (reference sequence). CDR3 protein: CSARGRGVYGYTF.

The chain links TRBV18 to TRBJ1-1. Germline loops: CDR1 KGHSH, CDR2 LQKENI. The CDR3 length is 13 residues. CDR3: CASSPDIVTEAFF.

The chain uses TRBV5-1 and TRBJ2-3; there is no DNA to check the TCRdb D call of TRBD1. The CDR3 has 17 residues. Germline values: CDR1 SGHRS, CDR2 YFSETQ. This CDR3 reads CASSNSQGAVGTDTQYF.

The chain has TRBV6-2 or TRBV6-3 and TRBJ2-1; checking the TCRdb D call of TRBD2 is not possible without DNA. The CDR3 covers 21 residues. CDR1 is MNHEY, CDR2 SVGEGT, per germline. The CDR3 reads CASSYTDPGLAGPSSYNEQFF.

The V gene is TRBV7-3, the J gene TRBJ2-3; with no DNA, the TCRdb D assignment of TRBD1 cannot be verified. The CDR3 is made up of 18 amino acids. Germline lookup yields CDR1 SGHTA and CDR2 FQGTGA. The CDR3 sequence is CASSSPISRGASADTQYF.

CDR3 sequence reads: CSAGLYNEQFF. The chain has TRBV20-1 and TRBJ2-1. Germline CDR1 is DFQATT and CDR2 is SNEGSKA (reference sequence). The CDR3 extends over 11 amino acids.

The chain recombines TRBV20-1 with TRBJ1-2. Germline V gives CDR1 DFQATT, CDR2 SNEGSKA (reference sequence). This CDR3 contains 14 residues. The CDR3: CSVPSIGLSDGYTF.

V and J are TRBV18 and TRBJ1-6. Germline CDR1 reads KGHSH; CDR2 reads LQKENI. This CDR3 is built from 14 residues. CDR3 in amino acids: CASSPVGLNSPLHF.

The rearrangement links TRBV9 to TRBJ2-5; TCRdb's assignment of TRBD1 cannot be checked, as there is no DNA. This CDR3 contains 14 residues. CDR1 and CDR2 (germline): SGDLS, YYNGEE. Here the CDR3 reads CASSVGTVQETQYF.

This chain links TRBV7-9 with TRBJ2-5; TCRdb calls TRBD2, which cannot be checked without DNA. Germline V CDR1 and CDR2: SEHNR, FQNEAQ (reference sequence). This CDR3 comprises 17 residues. The CDR3 sequence is CASSSGLATIFQETQYF.

The rearrangement uses TRBV7-2 and TRBJ1-2. The CDR3 totals 14 residues. Germline V gives CDR1 SGHTA, CDR2 FQGNSA. CDR3 amino acids: CASSPFKDDYGYTF.

This chain joins TRBV3-1 and TRBJ1-1. The CDR3 is 11 amino acids. The germline CDR1 and CDR2 sequences are LGHDT and YNNKEL (reference sequence). Here the CDR3 reads CASSLAGNAFF.

The chain combines TRBV5-1 with TRBJ2-5. The germline V gene has CDR1 SGHRS and CDR2 YFSETQ. This CDR3 has 14 amino acids. This chain's CDR3 is CASSYGVSQETQYF.

The chain's CDR3 is CASSLRDYPSYEQYF. This sequence joins TRBV19 and TRBJ2-7; TCRdb's D call, TRBD2, is unchecked because there is no DNA. This CDR3 comprises 15 residues. The germline CDR1 and CDR2 sequences are LNHDA and SQIVND (reference sequence).

This sequence joins TRBV3-1 and TRBJ1-1; TCRdb gives TRBD1 as the D gene, but with no DNA this cannot be confirmed. Looked up from germline, CDR1 is LGHDT and CDR2 is YNNKEL (reference sequence). The CDR3 loop spans 14 amino acids. The chain's CDR3 is CASRDRGPGTEAFF.

The chain uses TRBV29-1 and TRBJ2-7. The CDR3 contains 13 residues. Germline CDR1 SQVTM, CDR2 ANQGSEA. This CDR3 is CSVVRDGPYEQYF.

V gene TRBV6-1 combines with J gene TRBJ2-3; TCRdb names TRBD1, which stays unverified in the absence of DNA. The CDR3 extends over 15 amino acids. Germline V gene sequence: CDR1 MNHNS, CDR2 SASEGT. The CDR3: CASTPRQGHTDTQYF.

The chain employs TRBV29-1 and TRBJ1-4; the D call from TCRdb, TRBD1, cannot be confirmed without DNA. The germline V gene has CDR1 SQVTM and CDR2 ANQGSEA. The CDR3 runs 14 residues. CDR3 in amino acids: CSVSKQGTNEKLFF.

This sequence joins TRBV12-3 or TRBV12-4 and TRBJ2-1. The CDR3 loop spans 12 amino acids. This chain's CDR3 is CASRISVNEQFF.

The chain combines TRBV12-3 or TRBV12-4 with TRBJ2-1; TCRdb gives TRBD2 as the D gene, but with no DNA this cannot be confirmed. The length of the CDR3 is 17 residues. CDR3 region: CASRPGLAEHSYNEQFF.

This chain links TRBV7-2 with TRBJ1-2; as DNA is missing, the TRBD1 call by TCRdb cannot be tested. The CDR3 contains 15 residues. Germline-derived CDR1 and CDR2 are SGHTA and FQGNSA. The CDR3 region is CASSRTLTGIYGYTF.

The V gene is TRBV19, the J gene TRBJ2-3; the TCRdb D gene call, TRBD1, has no DNA to confirm it. CDR3 size: 14 residues. The V gene's germline CDR1 is LNHDA and CDR2 SQIVND (reference sequence). CDR3: CASSIAKGVDTQYF.